This TCR beta chain stems from a study of long-term antiretroviral therapy in people with HIV. Study-level background: In the earliest collections, sampling predates the 2015 immediate-ART recommendation by about a decade. Notes on the study in general: The study found narrower CDR3 length ranges in HIV repertoires than in controls.

Germline loops: CDR1 LNHNV, CDR2 YYDKDF (reference sequence). CDR3 length equals 14 residues. J gave up 5 bases and V 5 bases, and 5 bases lay outside the gene matches. As to this clone: Its specificity is unknown.

Researchers ran immunoSEQ v3.0 at survey level. In sequencing, about 35,000-50,000 T-cell genomes per sample were targeted. The method was immunoSEQ multiplex PCR; TCRdb's version includes in-frame clones alone and lacks a portion of them. The sample yields tens of thousands of clones, around 84% seen once. The chain couples TRBV15 to TRBJ2-5, with TRBD2 identical over 10 bases. Sample: unsorted PBMCs, taken 3 years after starting antiretroviral therapy. This sequence was found in a man aged 50 or older with HIV. DNA for the CDR3: TGTGCCACCAGCGAAGCGGGGGGGCCGGAGACCCAGTACTTC. Translating it yields CATSEAGGPETQYF.